Given below is one T cell receptor beta chain in context. The CDR3 totals 16 residues. Trimming stripped 2 bases from V and 1 base from J, with 14 bases between. The V gene's germline CDR1 is SGHTA and CDR2 FQGNSA. Profiled with immunoSEQ multiplex PCR; TCRdb holds only in-frame clones, not every one. The table shows some 490,000 clones, with 80% to 90% occurring only once. This specimen belongs to a study of blood T cell repertoires in COVID-19. The chain combines TRBV7-2 with TRBJ1-1; D is possibly TRBD1 (6 bases). Sequencing used peripheral blood. The receptor comes from a human donor in a cohort sampled during active COVID-19. The CDR3 reads CASSLSPNRANTEAFF. DNA of the CDR3: TGTGCCAGCAGCTTATCGCCAAACAGGGCGAACACTGAAGCTTTCTTT. Combining the CDR3 with reference TRBV7-2 and TRBJ1-1 gives the whole variable domain GAGVSQSPSNKVTEKGKDVELRCDPISGHTALYWYRQSLGQGLEFLIYFQGNSAPDKSGLPSDRFSAERTGGSVSTLTIQRTQQEDSAVYLCASSLSPNRANTEAFFGQGTRLTVV.